Listed below are T cell receptor beta chains from one sample, sequenced in a study of blood T cells in healthy people across ages. TCRdb fed the 5' RACE reads into MiXCR, producing one record per CDR3 protein. This table holds about 1.1 million distinct CDR3 sequences, under 40% found once. The sample taken for sequencing was blood. All receptors derive from a man between 18 and 29 years old in good health. Each CDR3 is given with its conserved first and last residue. D genes are given only for firm matches. Rows give clone size only sometimes, using once, few, many, or a class for an expanded clone.

CDR3 length	V gene	J gene	clone size	D gene	CDR3 DNA	CDR3 protein
13	TRBV20-1	TRBJ2-2	-	-	TGCAGTGCTATAAAAAGCGGCACCGGGGAGCTGTTTTTT	CSAIKSGTGELFF
12	TRBV20-1	TRBJ1-2	few	-	TGCAGTGCTAGAGATCTCGACTATGGCTACACCTTC	CSARDLDYGYTF
16	TRBV7-9	TRBJ2-3	few	TRBD2	TGTGCCAGCAGCTTACGGACTAGCGGGATTACAGATACGCAGTATTTT	CASSLRTSGITDTQYF
14	TRBV4-2	TRBJ2-3	few	TRBD2	TGTGCCAGCAGCCAAGGCGGGGGGGTCGATACGCAGTATTTT	CASSQGGGVDTQYF
18	TRBV7-9	TRBJ2-3	-	-	TGTGCCAGCAGCTTGGGGAACCAGGCGGGGGCACTCACAGATACGCAGTATTTT	CASSLGNQAGALTDTQYF
15	TRBV29-1	TRBJ2-1	few	TRBD2	TGCAGCGTCCTGATCCTAGCGGGGGGGAACAATGAGCAGTTCTTC	CSVLILAGGNNEQFF
15	TRBV4-1	TRBJ2-1	few	-	TGCGCCAGCAGCCAAGTGGCGGAGATTGGCAATGAGCAGTTCTTC	CASSQVAEIGNEQFF
17	TRBV6-2/TRBV6-3	TRBJ2-3	few	-	TGTGCCAGCACTGCCTCGGGTGGGCGGGTAAGCACAGATACGCAGTATTTT	CASTASGGRVSTDTQYF
14	TRBV12-3/TRBV12-4	TRBJ1-2	few	-	TGTGCCAGCAGTGCGCAGGCGTCCGCCTATGGCTACACCTTC	CASSAQASAYGYTF
15	TRBV12-3/TRBV12-4	TRBJ1-1	few	TRBD1	TGTGCCAGCAGTCTCCGGACAGGGACGAACACTGAAGCTTTCTTT	CASSLRTGTNTEAFF
13	TRBV11-2	TRBJ2-3	-	-	TGTGCCAGCAGCTTAGAACACACAGATATGCAGTATTTT	CASSLEHTDMQYF
16	TRBV4-1	TRBJ2-3	few	TRBD1	TGCGCCAGCAGCCACCCCGGACAGGGAAGCACAGATACGCAGTATTTT	CASSHPGQGSTDTQYF
16	TRBV7-9	TRBJ2-1	few	TRBD2	TGTGCCAGCAGCCCAACCGGGACTAGCGGGAGCAATGAGCAGTTCTTC	CASSPTGTSGSNEQFF
10	TRBV7-8	TRBJ2-1	-	-	TGTGCCACCAACCAGGATGAGCAGTTCTTC	CATNQDEQFF
15	TRBV4-3	TRBJ2-4	few	TRBD1	TGCGCCAGCAGCCAAGATAGGACAGGGGGGGACATTCAGTACTTC	CASSQDRTGGDIQYF
13	TRBV10-3	TRBJ1-3	few	-	TGTGCCATCAGGGGACTCTCTGGAAACACCATATATTTT	CAIRGLSGNTIYF
12	TRBV7-9	TRBJ2-7	once	-	TGTGCCAGCAGCTTAGATGGGGGTGGGCAGTACTTC	CASSLDGGGQYF
13	TRBV29-1	TRBJ1-2	-	-	TGCAGCGTTGAACAACAGAGAGACTATGGCTACACCTTC	CSVEQQRDYGYTF
16	TRBV7-2	TRBJ2-5	many	TRBD2	TGTGCCAGCAGCTTAGTAGCGGGGGGACCATTAGGGACCCAGTACTTC	CASSLVAGGPLGTQYF
15	TRBV27	TRBJ2-7	-	-	TGTGCCAGCAGTTTGAGCCGAACGGACACCTACGAGCAGTACTTC	CASSLSRTDTYEQYF
14	TRBV2	TRBJ2-5	few	-	TGTGCCAGCAGTGAATCCCCGGACCAAGAGACCCAGTACTTC	CASSESPDQETQYF
18	TRBV27	TRBJ1-1	-	TRBD1	TGTGCCAGCAGTTTATCCGGCCAGGGGGCGGGATCAGACACTGAAGCTTTCTTT	CASSLSGQGAGSDTEAFF
19	TRBV7-2	TRBJ2-5	-	-	TGTGCCAGCAGCTTTCGACGACAGGGGGGACTAGCGCCCTACAATGAGCAGTACTTC	CASSFRRQGGLAPYNEQYF
14	TRBV28	TRBJ2-5	-	-	TGTGCCAGCAGTCCTGCGGGACCAGGATGGACCCAGTACTTC	CASSPAGPGWTQYF
14	TRBV10-3	TRBJ2-7	-	TRBD1	TGTGCCATCGGATCCGGGACAGGGGCGTACGAGCAGTACTTC	CAIGSGTGAYEQYF
14	TRBV5-1	TRBJ2-3	-	TRBD1	TGCGCCAGCAGGAAGGGGGCTCAGACAGATACGCAGTATTTT	CASRKGAQTDTQYF
15	TRBV12-3/TRBV12-4	TRBJ2-3	few	-	TGTGCCAGCAGTCCCCCTGGAGCCACCACAGATACGCAGTATTTT	CASSPPGATTDTQYF
14	TRBV7-6	TRBJ1-4	few	-	TGTGCCAGCAGCCTGGGCCCTGCGGATGAAAAACTGTTTTTT	CASSLGPADEKLFF
15	TRBV7-8	TRBJ2-5	few	-	TGTGCCAGCAGCTTGGACGACGGGACACAAGAGACCCAGTACTTC	CASSLDDGTQETQYF
14	TRBV20-1	TRBJ2-1	few	TRBD2	TGCAGTACTGACAGCGGGGGGTTCTACAATGAGCAGTTCTTC	CSTDSGGFYNEQFF
13	TRBV29-1	TRBJ2-2	-	TRBD1	TGCAGCGGCCGGGACAGAGACACCGGGGAGCTGTTTTTT	CSGRDRDTGELFF
17	TRBV20-1	TRBJ1-5	-	TRBD1	TGCAGTGCTAGAGATGCCCGAACCCTGGACAGGGGCCAGCCCCAGCATTTT	CSARDARTLDRGQPQHF
14	TRBV20-1	TRBJ1-1	few	TRBD1	TGCAGTGCTAGACAGGGGGCGATGAACACTGAAGCTTTCTTT	CSARQGAMNTEAFF
13	TRBV7-8	TRBJ1-1	-	-	TGTGCCAGCAGCTTAGTCTTAGGGACTGAAGCTTTCTTT	CASSLVLGTEAFF
17	TRBV10-3	TRBJ2-3	few	-	TGTGCCATCAGTGAGGGGGTGGACAGCCTCGGCACAGATACGCAGTATTTT	CAISEGVDSLGTDTQYF
16	TRBV28	TRBJ1-4	-	TRBD1	TGTGCCAGCAGTTTACAGACGGGACAGACTAATGAAAAACTGTTTTTT	CASSLQTGQTNEKLFF
14	TRBV20-1	TRBJ1-4	few	-	TGCAGTGCTAGCGCGGACCTGGAGGATGAAAAACTGTTTTTT	CSASADLEDEKLFF
17	TRBV4-3	TRBJ2-2	-	TRBD2	TGCGCCAGCAGCCAAGCAGCGGGGGGTCCGAACACCGGGGAGCTGTTTTTT	CASSQAAGGPNTGELFF
15	TRBV2	TRBJ2-1	-	-	TGTGCCAGCAGTGATGGGGAATTCTCCTACAATGAGCAGTTCTTC	CASSDGEFSYNEQFF
15	TRBV7-8	TRBJ1-2	few	TRBD1	TGTGCCAGCAGCCTATCCGGGACAGAGTCCTATGGCTACACCTTC	CASSLSGTESYGYTF
16	TRBV12-3/TRBV12-4	TRBJ1-1	few	TRBD1	TGTGCCAGCAGCCCAGGGGGACAGGGAATACCCACTGAAGCTTTCTTT	CASSPGGQGIPTEAFF
14	TRBV29-1	TRBJ2-2	-	-	TGCAGCGTTGAATGGAGGTCAAGGAAGGGGGAGCTGTTTTTT	CSVEWRSRKGELFF